This entry lists 32 T cell receptor beta chains sequenced from one sample in a study of PD-1 blockade in classical Hodgkin lymphoma. Following autologous stem cell transplantation, relapse occurred in every patient, and exposure to brentuximab vedotin varied. The table came from immunoSEQ multiplex PCR; TCRdb's copy has only in-frame clones and leaves some out. Here the sample spans 37,000 or so clones, approximately 86% being singletons. Here the sequenced sample was peripheral blood mononuclear cells (PBMCs), taken before the second cycle of nivolumab. Receptors originate from a human donor with classical Hodgkin lymphoma.

As DNA, the CDR3 is TGTGCCACCAGCAGAGATCCCAGGGGGCCTAATGAAAAACTGTTTTTT. This translates into CATSRDPRGPNEKLFF. The gene calls are TRBV15 and TRBJ1-4; 8 nucleotides agree with TRBD1. Germline V gene sequence: CDR1 LNHNV, CDR2 YYDKDF (reference sequence). V shed 0 bases and J 3 bases; nucleotides not matched to a gene: 3. This CDR3 contains 16 residues.

This chain joins TRBV10-3 and TRBJ1-2; D not certain. With 5 bases removed from V and 5 bases from J, the gap between germline ends came to 9 bases. The CDR3 is made up of 12 amino acids. Germline V gives CDR1 ENHRY, CDR2 SYGVKD. The DNA for the CDR3 is TGTGCCATCAGTCCCTCCCTATATGGCTACACCTTC. The encoded protein is CAISPSLYGYTF.

The rearrangement links TRBV19 to TRBJ2-1; 12 nucleotides agree with TRBD2. The junction had 11 bases not matched to a gene; V was cut back by 2 bases and J by 6 bases. The CDR3 loop spans 18 amino acids. Germline values: CDR1 LNHDA, CDR2 SQIVND (reference sequence). CDR3 loop: CASSILAGGSRGGNEQFF. CDR3 DNA: TGTGCCAGTAGTATACTAGCGGGAGGGTCCCGGGGAGGCAATGAGCAGTTCTTC.

This clone appeared once. The J gene is TRBJ1-1, the V gene TRBV9; D perhaps matches TRBD1 (5 bases). The CDR3 runs 15 residues. Trimming pared 4 bases from V and 1 base from J, leaving 14 bases between. Germline V gene data show CDR1 as SGDLS and CDR2 as YYNGEE. The DNA of the CDR3 is TGTGCCAGCAGCACATCGGGACTGCCGAACACTGAAGCTTTCTTT. Its translation is CASSTSGLPNTEAFF.

The chain employs TRBV30 and TRBJ1-3; no reliable D call. V lost 8 bases and J 1 base, leaving 9 bases between the germline ends. This CDR3 is 12 amino acids long. Germline V gene lookup returns CDR1 GTSNPN and CDR2 SVGIG (reference sequence). CDR3 nucleotides: TGTGCCCACGATGGGTCTGGAAACACCATATATTTT. This gives the protein CAHDGSGNTIYF.

The V and J genes are TRBV12-5 and TRBJ1-4; D gene unclear. The ends were cut back, 0 bases at V and 0 bases at J, with 23 bases in the middle. The germline CDR1 and CDR2 sequences are LGHNT and FRNRAP. This CDR3 region has 21 residues. The CDR3, as DNA: TGTGCTAGTGGTTTGGTAACAGACAAACAAGGGCGCCCTGCAACTAATGAAAAACTGTTTTTT. Translated, it gives CASGLVTDKQGRPATNEKLFF.

The chain links TRBV7-9 to TRBJ2-7; D not certain. The CDR3 is 14 amino acids. V lost 5 bases, J lost 5 bases, and 16 bases lay in between. The germline gives CDR1 SEHNR, CDR2 FQNEAQ (reference sequence). In DNA, the CDR3 is TGTGCCAGCAGCCCCTGGTCGCGCAACCACGAGCAGTACTTC. Encoded protein: CASSPWSRNHEQYF.

The chain employs TRBV4-1 and TRBJ1-1; D unresolved. Germline CDR1 is MGHRA and CDR2 is YSYEKL. Deletions cut 4 bases from V and 0 bases from J, with 12 bases between. This CDR3 spans 15 amino acids. CDR3 bases: TGCGCCAGCAGCCCCGGGTCCCCCATGAACACTGAAGCTTTCTTT. Translation: CASSPGSPMNTEAFF.

The chain has TRBV6-5 and TRBJ2-1, with 7 bases fitting TRBD1. Losses at the gene ends were 2 bases for V and 1 base for J; bases not matched to a gene: 2. This CDR3 has 15 residues. Germline lookup yields CDR1 MNHEY and CDR2 SVGAGI. In DNA form, the CDR3 reads TGTGCCAGCAGTTACCGGGACAGATCCTACAATGAGCAGTTCTTC. Protein sequence: CASSYRDRSYNEQFF.

J is TRBJ2-5 and V is TRBV6-5, with D maybe TRBD2 (6 bases). This CDR3 contains 14 residues. The germline CDR1 and CDR2 sequences are MNHEY and SVGAGI. V lost 5 bases, J lost 2 bases, and 12 bases lay in between. CDR3 residues: CASSVLAKQETQYF. In nucleotides, the CDR3 is TGTGCCAGCAGTGTCCTAGCGAAACAAGAGACCCAGTACTTC.

For the CDR3, the DNA is TGTGCCAGCAGCTTGGCCCCTGATCAGCCCCAGCATTTT. It yields the protein CASSLAPDQPQHF. This chain links TRBV5-6 with TRBJ1-5; D call uncertain. The CDR3 length is 13 residues. CDR1 SGHDT and CDR2 YYEEEE come from the germline V gene. The germline V and J ends were trimmed by 0 bases and 5 bases, with 6 bases remaining between them.

The CDR3 here is CASSYTGEQYF. CDR3 DNA sequence: TGTGCCAGCAGCTATACAGGGGAGCAGTACTTC. The J gene is TRBJ2-7, the V gene TRBV14, with D maybe TRBD1 (6 bases). V lost 5 bases, J lost 7 bases, and 9 bases lay in between. Germline assignment: CDR1 SGHDN and CDR2 FVKESK. CDR3 length equals 11 residues.

The chain has TRBV2 and TRBJ2-7; weak D call: TRBD1 (6 bases). The CDR3 is 13 amino acids. V was shortened by 9 bases and J by 0 bases, with 12 bases between the two germline ends. Germline CDR1 is SNHLY and CDR2 is FYNNEI. CDR3 protein: CARRQASSYEQYF. In DNA, the CDR3 is TGTGCCAGAAGACAGGCTAGCTCCTACGAGCAGTACTTC.

This chain's CDR3 is CAVSGGRAQETQYF. The CDR3 nucleotides read TGTGCCGTCTCGGGCGGGAGAGCCCAAGAGACCCAGTACTTC. V gene TRBV10-3 combines with J gene TRBJ2-5, with 7 positions matching TRBD2. Germline assignment: CDR1 ENHRY and CDR2 SYGVKD. The CDR3 has 14 residues. The V gene end was trimmed by 11 bases and the J gene end by 1 base; junction bases not matched to a gene: 10.

V gene TRBV6-5 combines with J gene TRBJ2-7; 12 bases agree with TRBD1. CDR3 length equals 14 residues. The V gene end was trimmed by 7 bases and the J gene end by 6 bases; junction bases not matched to a gene: 7. Per the germline V gene, CDR1 is MNHEY and CDR2 is SVGAGI. For the CDR3, the DNA is TGTGCCAGCACCCTGGGACAGGGGGCTTCCGAGCAGTACTTC. Amino acid sequence: CASTLGQGASEQYF.

The J gene is TRBJ2-3, the V gene TRBV4-2; 14 nucleotides agree with TRBD2. The V and J ends lost 0 bases and 3 bases, in that order; junction bases with no gene match: 11. The CDR3 is 20 residues long. CDR1 and CDR2 from the germline V gene are LGHNA and YNFKEQ. The CDR3 DNA reads TGTGCCAGCAGCCAAGATGGGGGCTCGGGGACTAGCGGGAGTACAGATACGCAGTATTTT. Residues: CASSQDGGSGTSGSTDTQYF.

This chain joins TRBV7-9 and TRBJ1-4; no clear D. This CDR3 comprises 12 residues. The V and J ends lost 10 bases and 4 bases respectively, with 10 bases between them. Germline V gene sequence: CDR1 SEHNR, CDR2 FQNEAQ (reference sequence). The CDR3 region is CATTHNNEKLFF. The CDR3 DNA reads TGTGCCACGACACATAATAATGAAAAACTGTTTTTT.

V gene TRBV11-2 combines with J gene TRBJ1-4, with D possibly being TRBD1 (5 bases). Germline loops: CDR1 SGHAT, CDR2 FQNNGV. This CDR3 comprises 15 residues. V was trimmed by 5 bases and J by 6 bases, leaving 16 bases between them. The CDR3 DNA reads as TGTGCCAGCAGCCCTACCATGTGGGGGGATGAAAAACTGTTTTTT. It yields the protein CASSPTMWGDEKLFF.

The V gene is TRBV4-1, the J gene TRBJ2-7, with 7 bases lining up with TRBD2. The germline V gene encodes CDR1 MGHRA and CDR2 YSYEKL. This CDR3 has 15 amino acids. The V gene end was trimmed by 2 bases and the J gene end by 5 bases; junction bases not matched to a gene: 9. CDR3 amino acids: CASSQNREAPHEQYF. The CDR3 DNA follows: TGCGCCAGCAGCCAAAACCGGGAGGCCCCCCACGAGCAGTACTTC.

This sequence joins TRBV5-1 and TRBJ1-1; D is ambiguous. From germline, CDR1 is SGHRS and CDR2 YFSETQ. Between the trimmed V and J ends, which lost 3 bases and 5 bases, there was a span of 17 bases. There are 15 residues in the CDR3. The CDR3 coding sequence is TGCGCCAGCAGCTCCGGCGAAAAGCCGAGGACTGAAGCTTTCTTT. Its translation is CASSSGEKPRTEAFF. Looking up the rest from reference TRBV5-1 and TRBJ1-1 gives the full variable domain: KAGVTQTPRYLIKTRGQQVTLSCSPISGHRSVSWYQQTPGQGLQFLFEYFSETQRNKGNFPGRFSGRQFSNSRSEMNVSTLELGDSALYLCASSSGEKPRTEAFFGQGTRLTVV.

The gene calls are TRBV30 and TRBJ1-1; a weak D match, TRBD1 (5 bases). Germline CDR1 is GTSNPN and CDR2 is SVGIG (reference sequence). V dropped 1 base and J dropped 4 bases, with 13 bases sitting between them. This CDR3 is built from 14 residues. CDR3 DNA sequence: TGTGCCTGGAGTGCCCTGGGGGTTCGCACTGAAGCTTTCTTT. Translated: CAWSALGVRTEAFF.

The rearrangement uses TRBV5-6 and TRBJ1-6, with TRBD1 identical over 9 bases. This CDR3 is built from 19 residues. Trimming at V came to 3 bases and at J to 3 bases, leaving 13 bases not matched to a gene. Germline values: CDR1 SGHDT, CDR2 YYEEEE. CDR3 region: CASSWTGERSTLYNSPLHF. The CDR3 nucleotides read TGTGCCAGCAGCTGGACAGGGGAGCGAAGCACCCTCTATAATTCACCCCTCCACTTT.

V gene TRBV5-1 combines with J gene TRBJ1-2; a possible D gene is TRBD1 (6 bases). This CDR3 is 14 amino acids long. Germline values: CDR1 SGHRS, CDR2 YFSETQ. With 2 bases removed from V and 5 bases from J, the gap between germline ends came to 13 bases. The CDR3 reads CASSFSGGSYGYTF. The CDR3 DNA reads as TGCGCCAGCAGCTTTTCGGGGGGCTCTTATGGCTACACCTTC.

The chain has TRBV30 and TRBJ2-7, with D possibly called TRBD1 or TRBD2 (5 bases each). CDR3 length: 16 residues. The V gene lost 2 bases and the J gene lost 0 bases, with 17 bases spanning the gap. Germline loops: CDR1 GTSNPN, CDR2 SVGIG (reference sequence). The CDR3 coding sequence is TGTGCCTGGAGTTCGGGACGCTTGATTCTCTCCTACGAGCAGTACTTC. It yields the protein CAWSSGRLILSYEQYF.

This clone was detected only once. The rearrangement uses TRBV4-1 and TRBJ1-5; D gene ambiguous. This CDR3 is 15 amino acids long. V shed 1 base and J shed 2 bases, with 9 bases lying between them. From germline, CDR1 is MGHRA and CDR2 YSYEKL. Here the CDR3 reads CASSQGSWGNQPQHF. The CDR3 bases are TGCGCCAGCAGCCAAGGGAGTTGGGGCAATCAGCCCCAGCATTTT.

The chain carries TRBV7-9 and TRBJ1-1; D may be TRBD1 (6 bases). Germline assignment: CDR1 SEHNR and CDR2 FQNEAQ (reference sequence). Trimming pared 2 bases from V and 6 bases from J, leaving 19 bases between. The CDR3 has 16 amino acids. DNA of the CDR3: TGTGCCAGCAGCTTAAAATTCGATAAACAGGGTTCTGAAGCTTTCTTT. It translates to CASSLKFDKQGSEAFF.

The chain joins TRBV6-5 to TRBJ2-1; D is unresolved. Per germline, CDR1 MNHEY and CDR2 SVGAGI. The V and J ends lost 1 base and 13 bases respectively, with 14 bases between them. There are 13 residues in the CDR3. The CDR3 DNA reads as TGTGCCAGCAGTTACTATTTAACCTCTTCACAGTTCTTC. Translating it yields CASSYYLTSSQFF.

V gene TRBV10-3 combines with J gene TRBJ2-5; no definite D call. The CDR3 loop spans 11 amino acids. The ends were cut back, 8 bases at V and 1 base at J, with 5 bases in the middle. CDR1 is ENHRY and CDR2 is SYGVKD in the germline V gene. CDR3 nucleotides: TGTGCCATCGCGGTCCAAGAGACCCAGTACTTC. Its translation: CAIAVQETQYF.

J is TRBJ1-1 and V is TRBV2; a weak D match, TRBD1 (6 bases). The CDR3 runs to 14 residues. V was pared by 6 bases and J by 1 base, with 12 bases between. CDR1 and CDR2 from the germline V gene are SNHLY and FYNNEI. Written as DNA, the CDR3 is TGTGCCAGCAGGAGGACAGTCGAGAACACTGAAGCTTTCTTT. It encodes CASRRTVENTEAFF.

The genes are TRBV19 and TRBJ1-5; weak D call: TRBD1 (5 bases). This CDR3 contains 13 residues. Germline-derived CDR1 and CDR2 are LNHDA and SQIVND (reference sequence). The V gene lost 5 bases and the J gene lost 3 bases, with 8 bases spanning the gap. CDR3: CASSPGTNQPQHF. DNA of the CDR3: TGTGCCAGTAGTCCGGGGACCAATCAGCCCCAGCATTTT.

This clone came up a few times. The chain combines TRBV5-4 with TRBJ2-3; D gene ambiguous. In germline, CDR1 is SGHNT, CDR2 YYREEE (reference sequence). CDR3 size: 12 residues. The V end was cut by 5 bases, the J end by 5 bases, with 9 bases between. CDR3 nucleotides: TGTGCCAGCAGAAAGGAATTAGATACGCAGTATTTT. Translating gives CASRKELDTQYF.

This rearrangement joins TRBV29-1 to TRBJ2-7, with D perhaps given as TRBD1 or TRBD2 (6 bases each). The CDR3 consists of 16 residues. V lost 6 bases to trimming and J lost 1 base, with 22 bases between them. Germline V gene sequence: CDR1 SQVTM, CDR2 ANQGSEA. CDR3 DNA sequence: TGCAGCGTCCTTTCAGCTAGGGGGGATCCTTCCTACGAGCAGTACTTC. Amino acid sequence: CSVLSARGDPSYEQYF.